This passage covers 5 T cell receptor beta chains from one sample sequenced in a study of Ad26.COV2.S vaccination and SARS-CoV-2 variants. Treatment specified: 15 to 20 received Ad26.COV2.S at low or high dose, single or two shots; about 5 received placebo; per-sample allocation not given. Sample collection was performed on day 63 after the first vaccine or placebo injection. The assay was immunoSEQ multiplex PCR, and TCRdb's table has in-frame clones only and misses some. Among 400,000 to 450,000 clones, around nine tenths were seen once, and the ten largest hold more than 9%. This material consisted of peripheral blood, taken in a trial of Ad26.COV2.S vaccine versus placebo. The source of these receptors is a person aged 18-65 years who received the Ad26.COV2.S COVID-19 vaccine or a placebo.

The CDR3 DNA reads TGTGCCAGCAGTTATAGGGGGAGCACTGAAGCTTTCTTT. Its translation: CASSYRGSTEAFF. This chain links TRBV6-5 with TRBJ1-1; TRBD1 is a possible D gene (6 bases). Germline CDR1 MNHEY, CDR2 SVGAGI. The CDR3 is 13 amino acids. Between the trimmed V and J ends, which lost 3 bases and 4 bases, there was a span of 9 bases.

The chain has TRBV10-1 and TRBJ2-6; unclear D gene. Trimming left V 4 bases short and J 0 bases short, with 4 bases between. The CDR3 extends over 14 amino acids. From germline, CDR1 is WNHNN and CDR2 SYGVQD (reference sequence). The CDR3 region is CASSAGSGANVLTF. CDR3 coding DNA: TGCGCCAGCAGTGCGGGCTCTGGGGCCAACGTCCTGACTTTC.

In DNA form, the CDR3 reads TGCAGTGCTAGGTTGGGGCTTGAGCAGTTCTTC. As protein: CSARLGLEQFF. The chain has TRBV20-1 and TRBJ2-1, with D maybe TRBD1 (5 bases). The germline CDR1 and CDR2 sequences are DFQATT and SNEGSKA (reference sequence). The V and J ends lost 3 bases and 9 bases respectively, with 9 bases between them. This CDR3 comprises 11 residues.

This rearrangement joins TRBV7-9 to TRBJ2-7; D not certain. CDR1 and CDR2 (germline): SEHNR, FQNEAQ (reference sequence). V was trimmed by 1 base and J by 3 bases, leaving 10 bases between them. The CDR3 spans 14 residues. The CDR3 here is CASSLVHSSYEQYF. CDR3 DNA sequence: TGTGCCAGCAGCTTAGTTCATTCAAGCTACGAGCAGTACTTC.

CDR3 in amino acids: CASSQRATGTTEAFF. CDR3 sequence (DNA): TGCGCCAGCAGCCAAAGGGCCACCGGGACCACTGAAGCTTTCTTT. The chain has TRBV4-1 and TRBJ1-1; D perhaps matches TRBD1 (5 bases). This CDR3 comprises 15 residues. CDR1 is MGHRA, CDR2 YSYEKL, per germline. The V and J ends lost 2 bases and 4 bases respectively, with 14 bases between them.